This T cell receptor beta chain was recorded in a study of early T cells in non-severe SARS-CoV-2 infection. At the level of the study: The chains were unpaired, and the sequenced material was bulk RNA from unsorted whole blood.

Study-level points and caveats: Lookups in VDJdb leaned toward anti-spike CD8 responses and missed private and CD4 specificities.

This clonotype was seen only a few times. Its antigen is as yet unknown. Individual cDNA molecules received unique molecular identifiers. A single record per CDR3 protein comes from TCRdb applying MiXCR to the 5' RACE reads. The sample includes more than 65,000 distinct CDR3 sequences, 9% to 15% of them seen just once. The CDR3 contains 15 residues. Per germline, CDR1 MDHEN and CDR2 SYDVKM. The germline V and J ends were trimmed by 2 bases and 2 bases, with 9 bases remaining between them. This chain uses TRBV28 with TRBJ2-2; D is undetermined. Sequencing was done on a sample of whole blood. This TCR came from an adult who was a healthcare worker with PCR-confirmed SARS-CoV-2 infection or an uninfected control (not recorded which). The CDR3: CASSLETINTGELFF. As DNA, the CDR3 is TGTGCCAGCAGTTTAGAGACAATCAACACCGGGGAGCTGTTTTTT.